This TCR beta chain originates from a study of cytomegalovirus exposure and HLA in healthy donors. Primers: 60 Vbeta forward and 13 Jbeta reverse. Using immunoSEQ multiplex PCR, the repertoire was profiled, and TCRdb retains in-frame clones only, with some absent. The sample has around 140,000 clones, around three fifths seen once; the top ten hold about 1.8%. The J segment lost 4 bases and the V segment lost 3 bases, leaving 4 bases of the junction unmatched. Germline loops: CDR1 PRHDT, CDR2 FYEKMQ (reference sequence). This CDR3 is built from 14 residues. This clone was found a few times. The sample consisted of PBMCs. The rearrangement uses TRBV13 and TRBJ1-1, with 8 bases that match TRBD1. The sequence was collected from a male donor in good health and CMV-seronegative. CDR3 residues: CASSLGRGLTEAFF. The CDR3 DNA sequence: TGTGCCAGCAGCTTGGGCAGGGGGCTCACTGAAGCTTTCTTT.